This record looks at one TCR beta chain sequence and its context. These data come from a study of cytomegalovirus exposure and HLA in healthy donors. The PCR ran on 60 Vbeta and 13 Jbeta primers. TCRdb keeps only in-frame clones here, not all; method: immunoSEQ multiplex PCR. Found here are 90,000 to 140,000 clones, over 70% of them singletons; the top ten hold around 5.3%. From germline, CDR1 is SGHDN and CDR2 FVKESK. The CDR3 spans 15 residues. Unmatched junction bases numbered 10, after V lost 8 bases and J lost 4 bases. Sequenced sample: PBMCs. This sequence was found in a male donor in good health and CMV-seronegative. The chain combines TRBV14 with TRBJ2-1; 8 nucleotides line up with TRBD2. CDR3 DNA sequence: TGTGCCAGCGGAAGGGTCGGGGGGGCGTACAATGAGCAGTTCTTC. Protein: CASGRVGGAYNEQFF.